This T cell receptor beta chain came from a study of cytomegalovirus exposure and HLA in healthy donors. Regarding this clone: Its antigen is unidentified.

Study-level findings and limits: There was a cluster of highly shared sequence variants that was likely a sequencing artifact. Investigators reported some 150 TCR beta chains as tied to cytomegalovirus.

Primers for the PCR totalled 60 Vbeta and 13 Jbeta. The data were produced by immunoSEQ multiplex PCR, yet TCRdb's version contains in-frame clones alone and is incomplete. The table records 150,000 to 200,000 clones, 60% to 80% of them present only once. V was cut by 4 bases and J by 2 bases, with 18 bases left in between. This CDR3 region has 16 residues. Germline CDR1 SGHRS, CDR2 YFSETQ. The sample was PBMCs. The source is a man aged 35-49 years in good health and CMV-seropositive. The chain links TRBV5-1 to TRBJ1-1; D might be TRBD1 (6 bases). The CDR3 nucleotides read TGCGCCAGCAGCAACCAGCGGACAGAACTTAACACTGAAGCTTTCTTT. Translated: CASSNQRTELNTEAFF.